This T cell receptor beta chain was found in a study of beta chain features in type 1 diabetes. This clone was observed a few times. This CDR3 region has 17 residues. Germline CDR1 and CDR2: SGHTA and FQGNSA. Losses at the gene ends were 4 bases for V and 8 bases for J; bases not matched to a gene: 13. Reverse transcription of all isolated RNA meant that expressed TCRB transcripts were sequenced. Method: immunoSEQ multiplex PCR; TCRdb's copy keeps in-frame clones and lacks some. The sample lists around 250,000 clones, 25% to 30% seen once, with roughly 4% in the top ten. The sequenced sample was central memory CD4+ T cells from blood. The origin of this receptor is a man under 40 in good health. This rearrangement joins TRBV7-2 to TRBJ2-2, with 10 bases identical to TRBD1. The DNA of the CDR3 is TGTGCCAGCAGCTCGGCCGGGACAGGGGCAAAAAGGGGGGAGCTGTTTTTT. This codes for CASSSAGTGAKRGELFF.